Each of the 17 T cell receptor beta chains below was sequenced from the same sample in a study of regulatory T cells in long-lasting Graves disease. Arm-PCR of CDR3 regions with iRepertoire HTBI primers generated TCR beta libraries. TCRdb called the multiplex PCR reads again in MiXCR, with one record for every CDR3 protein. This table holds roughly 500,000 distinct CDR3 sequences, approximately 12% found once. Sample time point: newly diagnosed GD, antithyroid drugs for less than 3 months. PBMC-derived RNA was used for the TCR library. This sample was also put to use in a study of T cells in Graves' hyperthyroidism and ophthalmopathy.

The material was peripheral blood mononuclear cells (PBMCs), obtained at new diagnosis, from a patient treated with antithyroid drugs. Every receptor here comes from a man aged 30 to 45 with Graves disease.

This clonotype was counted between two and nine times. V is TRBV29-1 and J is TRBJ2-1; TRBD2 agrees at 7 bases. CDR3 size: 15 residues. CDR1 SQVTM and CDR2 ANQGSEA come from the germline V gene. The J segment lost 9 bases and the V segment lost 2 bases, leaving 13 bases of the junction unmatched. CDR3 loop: CSVERSSGRDGEQFF. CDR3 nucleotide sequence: TGCAGCGTTGAAAGATCGTCAGGGAGGGACGGTGAGCAGTTCTTC.

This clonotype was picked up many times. The CDR3 region is CASSFRQGLEQYF. The CDR3, as DNA: TGTGCCAGCAGTTTCCGTCAGGGTCTCGAGCAGTACTTC. The V call is TRBV27, the J call TRBJ2-7, with D possibly TRBD1 on 5 matching bases. Germline-derived CDR1 and CDR2 are MNHEY and SMNVEV (reference sequence). V was shortened by 3 bases and J by 6 bases, with 12 bases between the two germline ends. The CDR3 has 13 amino acids.

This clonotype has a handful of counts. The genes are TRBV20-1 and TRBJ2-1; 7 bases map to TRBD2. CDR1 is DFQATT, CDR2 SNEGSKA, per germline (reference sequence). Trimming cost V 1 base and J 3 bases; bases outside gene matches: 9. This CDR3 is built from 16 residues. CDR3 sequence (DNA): TGCAGTGCTAGAGTCCCGTCTAGCGGACTCTACAATGAGCAGTTCTTC. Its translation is CSARVPSSGLYNEQFF.

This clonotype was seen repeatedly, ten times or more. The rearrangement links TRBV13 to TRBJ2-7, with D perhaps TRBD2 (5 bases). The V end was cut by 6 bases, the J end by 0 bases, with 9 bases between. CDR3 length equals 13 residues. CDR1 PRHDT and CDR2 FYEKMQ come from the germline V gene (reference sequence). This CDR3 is CASSSGLSYEQYF. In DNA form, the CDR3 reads TGTGCCAGCAGTTCCGGACTCTCCTACGAGCAGTACTTC.

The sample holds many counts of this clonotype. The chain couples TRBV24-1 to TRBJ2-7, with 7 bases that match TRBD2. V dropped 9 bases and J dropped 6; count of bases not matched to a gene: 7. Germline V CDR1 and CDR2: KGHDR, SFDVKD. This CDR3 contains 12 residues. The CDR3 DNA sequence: TGTGCCACCGGGGGGGACCTCGGCGAGCAGTACTTC. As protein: CATGGDLGEQYF.

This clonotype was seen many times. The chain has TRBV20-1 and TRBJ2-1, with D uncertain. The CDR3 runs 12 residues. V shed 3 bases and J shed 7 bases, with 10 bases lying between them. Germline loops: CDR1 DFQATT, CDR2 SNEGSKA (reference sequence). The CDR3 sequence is CSASEGWNEQFF. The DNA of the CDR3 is TGCAGTGCTAGTGAAGGGTGGAATGAGCAGTTCTTC.

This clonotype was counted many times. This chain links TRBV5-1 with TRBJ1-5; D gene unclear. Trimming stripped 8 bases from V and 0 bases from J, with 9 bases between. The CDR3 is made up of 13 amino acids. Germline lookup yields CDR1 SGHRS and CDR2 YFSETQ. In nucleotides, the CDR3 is TGCGCCAGTGCAGTCACTAGCAATCAGCCCCAGCATTTT. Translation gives CASAVTSNQPQHF.

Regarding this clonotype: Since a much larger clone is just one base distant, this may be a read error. Here the CDR3 reads CASSSLAGNEQCF. CDR3 coding DNA: TGTGCCAGCAGCTCCTTAGCGGGAAACGAGCAGTGCTTC. The chain is built from TRBV5-5 and TRBJ2-7, with TRBD2 identical over 8 bases. The CDR3 extends over 13 amino acids. Germline loops: CDR1 SGHKS, CDR2 YYEKEE (reference sequence). The complete variable domain, with remaining parts taken from reference TRBV5-5 and TRBJ2-7, reads DAGVTQSPTHLIKTRGQQVTLRCSPISGHKSVSWYQQVLGQGPQFIFQYYEKEERGRGNFPDRFSARQFPNYSSELNVNALLLGDSALYLCASSSLAGNEQCFGPGTRLTVT.

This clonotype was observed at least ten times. CDR3 DNA: TGTGCCAGCAGTTCCCCGACAGTCCAAGAGACCCAGTACTTC. It specifies CASSSPTVQETQYF. This chain links TRBV12-3 or TRBV12-4 with TRBJ2-5, with D possibly being TRBD1 (5 bases). The CDR3 spans 14 residues. The V end lost 4 bases, the J end lost 1 base, and 10 bases lay between the germline ends.

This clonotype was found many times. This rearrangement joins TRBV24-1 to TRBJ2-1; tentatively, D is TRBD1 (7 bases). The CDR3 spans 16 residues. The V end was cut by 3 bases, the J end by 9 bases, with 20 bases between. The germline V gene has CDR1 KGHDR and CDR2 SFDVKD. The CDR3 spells CATSDPGEDRQSEQFF. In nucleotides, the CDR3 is TGTGCCACCAGTGATCCAGGGGAGGACAGGCAGAGTGAGCAGTTCTTC.

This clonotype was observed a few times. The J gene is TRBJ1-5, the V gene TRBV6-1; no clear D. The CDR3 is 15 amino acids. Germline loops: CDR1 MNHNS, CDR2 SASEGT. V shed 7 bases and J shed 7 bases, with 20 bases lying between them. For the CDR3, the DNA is TGTGCCAGCACTGAGTCCTACCCGGGGAGGCAGCCCCAGCATTTT. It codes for CASTESYPGRQPQHF.

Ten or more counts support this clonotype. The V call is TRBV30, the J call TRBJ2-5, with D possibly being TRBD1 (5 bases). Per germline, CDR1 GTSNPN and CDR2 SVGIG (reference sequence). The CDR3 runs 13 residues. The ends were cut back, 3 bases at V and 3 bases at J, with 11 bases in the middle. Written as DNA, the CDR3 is TGTGCCTGGAGCAGACAGCGAGAAGAGACCCAGTACTTC. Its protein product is CAWSRQREETQYF. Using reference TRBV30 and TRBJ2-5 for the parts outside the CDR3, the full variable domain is SQTIHQWPATLVQPVGSPLSLECTVEGTSNPNLYWYRQAAGRGLQLLFYSVGIGQISSEVPQNLSASRPQDRQFILSSKKLLLSDSGFYLCAWSRQREETQYFGPGTRLLVL.

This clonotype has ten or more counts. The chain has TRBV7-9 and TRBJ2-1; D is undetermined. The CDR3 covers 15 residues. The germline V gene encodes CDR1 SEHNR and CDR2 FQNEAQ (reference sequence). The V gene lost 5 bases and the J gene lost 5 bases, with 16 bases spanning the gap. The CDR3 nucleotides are TGTGCCAGCAGCCAAGTGTGGGTTACGAACAATGAGCAGTTCTTC. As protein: CASSQVWVTNNEQFF. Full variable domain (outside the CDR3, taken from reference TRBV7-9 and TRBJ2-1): DTGVSQNPRHKITKRGQNVTFRCDPISEHNRLYWYRQTLGQGPEFLTYFQNEAQLEKSRLLSDRFSAERPKGSFSTLEIQRTEQGDSAMYLCASSQVWVTNNEQFFGPGTRLTVL.

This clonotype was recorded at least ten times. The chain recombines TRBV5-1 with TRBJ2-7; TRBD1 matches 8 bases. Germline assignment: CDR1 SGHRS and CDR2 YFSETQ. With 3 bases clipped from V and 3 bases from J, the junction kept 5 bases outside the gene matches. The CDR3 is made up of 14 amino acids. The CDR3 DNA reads TGCGCCAGCAGCTGGACAGGGAACATCTACGAGCAGTACTTC. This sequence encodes CASSWTGNIYEQYF.

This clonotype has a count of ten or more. Here the CDR3 DNA reads TGTGCCAGTACAGGGGAGGACACCGGGGAGCTGTTTTTT. This sequence encodes CASTGEDTGELFF. The chain recombines TRBV27 with TRBJ2-2, with a tentative D call TRBD1 (7 bases). The CDR3 covers 13 residues. Trimming shortened V by 9 bases and J by 3 bases, and 11 bases separated the two germline ends. CDR1 MNHEY and CDR2 SMNVEV come from the germline V gene (reference sequence).

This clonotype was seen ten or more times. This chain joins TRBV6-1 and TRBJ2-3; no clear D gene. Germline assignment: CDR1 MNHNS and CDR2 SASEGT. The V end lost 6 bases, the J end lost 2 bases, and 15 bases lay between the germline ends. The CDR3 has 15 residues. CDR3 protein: CASSPSGANTDTQYF. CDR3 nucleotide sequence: TGTGCCAGCAGCCCCTCCGGCGCAAACACAGATACGCAGTATTTT.

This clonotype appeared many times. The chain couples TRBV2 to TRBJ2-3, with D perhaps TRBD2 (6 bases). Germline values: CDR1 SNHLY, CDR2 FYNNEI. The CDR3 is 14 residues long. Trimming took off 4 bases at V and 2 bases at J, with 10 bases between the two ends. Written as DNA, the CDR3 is TGTGCCAGCAGTGGGGAGGATTTCACAGATACGCAGTATTTT. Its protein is CASSGEDFTDTQYF.